This T cell receptor (beta chain) was retrieved from a study of blood T cell repertoires in COVID-19. Study-level information: Acute and convalescent COVID-19 specimens originated in the United States, Italy and Spain. T cells, B-cell-depleted T cells, or PBMCs provided the cDNA or gDNA that served as material.

Per the germline V gene, CDR1 is SGDLS and CDR2 is YYNGEE. The CDR3 length is 18 residues. V lost 0 bases and J 2 bases, leaving 15 bases between the germline ends. Authors' data handling: Using reference gene primer amplification, nucleated cell counts were estimated. Here immunoSEQ multiplex PCR was the method, and the copy in TCRdb shows in-frame clones only, minus some. The V and J calls and clone size come from that table; D and trimming were worked out from the DNA. The sample lists just over 300,000 clones; approximately 86% were seen once. The source material was peripheral blood. The TCR originated in a man between 18 and 29 years old with active or convalescent COVID-19. The rearrangement links TRBV9 to TRBJ2-6; possibly TRBD1 for D (5 bases). The CDR3 region is CASSVGQGIVAGANVLTF. The CDR3 DNA reads TGTGCCAGCAGCGTAGGGCAGGGAATTGTAGCTGGGGCCAACGTCCTGACTTTC. The full variable domain, completed using reference TRBV9 and TRBJ2-6, is DSGVTQTPKHLITATGQRVTLRCSPRSGDLSVYWYQQSLDQGLQFLIQYYNGEERAKGNILERFSAQQFPDLHSELNLSSLELGDSALYFCASSVGQGIVAGANVLTFGAGSRLTVL.